This TCR beta chain appears in the sequencing data of a study of beta chain features in type 1 diabetes. Investigators reverse transcribed all isolated RNA, so they sequenced expressed TCRB transcripts. Sequencing used immunoSEQ multiplex PCR; TCRdb keeps in-frame clones, though not all of them. The table has about 53,000 clones, about 64% seen once; the top ten hold under 0.35%. The study's findings and limits: All four CD4+ subsets from Type 1 diabetes patients carried moderately but significantly shorter TCRB CDR3s.

On this clone itself: Antigen: not known.

This CDR3 contains 16 residues. Germline CDR1 is LNHDA and CDR2 is SQIVND (reference sequence). Deletions cut 3 bases from V and 5 bases from J, with 16 bases between. The origin of this receptor is a woman aged 25-40 years with type 1 diabetes. J is TRBJ1-4 and V is TRBV19; D may be TRBD1 (6 bases). The sequencing sample was made of stem cell memory CD4+ T cells from blood. The CDR3 DNA follows: TGTGCCAGTAGTATCGGCCACAGGGAGGGAAATGAAAAACTGTTTTTT. This sequence encodes CASSIGHREGNEKLFF.